This T cell receptor (beta chain) stems from a study of control samples from healthy donors and cancer patients. This CDR3 contains 16 residues. V shed 3 bases and J shed 7 bases, with 22 bases lying between them. Germline V gene lookup returns CDR1 SQVTM and CDR2 ANQGSEA. The protocol was immunoSEQ multiplex PCR, while the TCRdb copy is restricted to in-frame clones and leaves out a portion. The profile covers about 75,000 clones, with around 95% appearing a single time and 6% to 8% taken by the ten largest. The chain employs TRBV29-1 and TRBJ2-1, with D maybe TRBD2 (6 bases). The sequence derives from a woman aged 40 to 55 in good health. The source material was blood. The CDR3 DNA sequence: TGCAGCGTTGATCTTTTTCGCGGGACCCTGGGAAATGAGCAGTTCTTC. Its protein is CSVDLFRGTLGNEQFF.